Listed below are T cell receptor beta chains from one sample, sequenced in a study of CD8 T cells in Susac syndrome. From the immunoSEQ multiplex PCR reads, TCRdb called clonotypes with MiXCR, one entry per CDR3 protein. This sample has around 300,000 distinct CDR3 sequences, with around 91% found just once. The sequencing sample was made of CD8+ T cells from PBMCs. Receptors were obtained from a human donor with multiple sclerosis. Both conserved end residues are part of each CDR3. Fields, in order: D gene, V gene, J gene, clone size, CDR3 protein, CDR3 DNA. D genes are given only for firm matches. A row's size may be missing; if present it is once, few, many or a size class.

>-|TRBV7-8|TRBJ1-4|once
CASSPGYREKLFF
TGTGCCAGCAGCCCCGGCTATAGGGAAAAACTGTTTTTT
>-|TRBV6-5|TRBJ2-3|-
CASTHSGADTQYF
TGTGCCAGCACCCACTCGGGGGCAGATACGCAGTATTTT
>-|TRBV27|TRBJ2-3|-
CASSLSGPNTQYF
TGTGCCAGCAGTCTCTCAGGGCCAAATACGCAGTATTTT
>-|TRBV29-1|TRBJ2-5|-
CSVESVETQYF
TGCAGCGTTGAATCGGTAGAGACCCAGTACTTC
>TRBD2|TRBV4-3|TRBJ2-7|-
CASSQRASGEYEQYF
TGCGCCAGCAGCCAAAGGGCTAGCGGGGAATACGAGCAGTACTTC
>TRBD1|TRBV28|TRBJ2-7|-
CASSVNRDSTSYEQYF
TGTGCCAGCAGTGTGAACCGGGACAGCACCTCCTACGAGCAGTACTTC
>TRBD2|TRBV12-3/TRBV12-4|TRBJ2-7|-
CASSGGLAKFHEQYF
TGTGCCAGCAGCGGGGGACTAGCGAAATTCCACGAGCAGTACTTC
>-|TRBV20-1|TRBJ2-7|-
CSARGDSTYEQYF
TGCAGTGCTAGGGGGGACTCCACCTACGAGCAGTACTTC
>-|TRBV6-1|TRBJ2-1|few
CASSPTRYNEQFF
TGTGCCAGCAGCCCAACCAGGTACAATGAGCAGTTCTTC
>TRBD1|TRBV25-1|TRBJ2-7|-
CASSGQGAFEQYF
TGTGCCAGCAGTGGCCAGGGGGCGTTTGAGCAGTACTTC
>TRBD1|TRBV5-1|TRBJ2-7|-
CASSPRDSGGYEQYF
TGCGCCAGCAGCCCGAGGGACAGTGGGGGTTACGAGCAGTACTTC
>-|TRBV4-3|TRBJ2-7|-
CASSQDTSPYSYEQYF
TGCGCCAGCAGCCAAGATACGTCTCCTTACTCCTACGAGCAGTACTTC
>-|TRBV9|TRBJ2-3|-
CASSPDILPTDTQYF
TGTGCCAGCAGCCCTGACATCCTCCCCACAGATACGCAGTATTTT
>TRBD1|TRBV7-9|TRBJ2-7|-
CASSSWDRGYEQYF
TGTGCCAGCAGCTCCTGGGACAGGGGCTACGAGCAGTACTTC
>TRBD1|TRBV28|TRBJ1-2|-
CASSLLNRGRGYTF
TGTGCCAGCAGTTTATTGAACAGGGGAAGGGGCTACACCTTC
>TRBD1|TRBV6-1|TRBJ2-3|few
CASRGQGEADTQYF
TGTGCCAGCAGAGGACAGGGGGAAGCAGATACGCAGTATTTT
>TRBD1|TRBV4-2|TRBJ2-1|-
CASSQVSGGSYNEQFF
TGTGCCAGCAGCCAAGTATCAGGGGGCTCCTACAATGAGCAGTTCTTC
>-|TRBV6-1|TRBJ2-1|-
CASSEAGGTYNEQFF
TGTGCCAGCAGTGAAGCGGGGGGAACATACAATGAGCAGTTCTTC
>TRBD1|TRBV20-1|TRBJ1-2|-
CSAVGGLDGYTF
TGCAGTGCAGTAGGGGGCCTGGATGGCTACACCTTC
>-|TRBV12-3/TRBV12-4|TRBJ2-2|once
CASSRPGLAANTGELFF
TGTGCCAGCAGCAGACCAGGACTGGCGGCGAACACCGGGGAGCTGTTTTTT
>-|TRBV4-1|TRBJ1-2|-
CASSQDLPREGYGYTF
TGCGCCAGCAGCCAAGACCTTCCCAGGGAGGGCTATGGCTACACCTTC
>-|TRBV7-9|TRBJ2-7|-
CASSPTARYEQYF
TGTGCCAGCAGCCCGACTGCTCGCTACGAGCAGTACTTC
>-|TRBV6-2/TRBV6-3|TRBJ2-5|-
CASSHQGRETQYF
TGTGCCAGCAGCCATCAGGGGAGGGAGACCCAGTACTTC
>-|TRBV12-3/TRBV12-4|TRBJ2-1|few
CASSLDGRPGEQFF
TGTGCCAGCAGTTTGGACGGCCGGCCGGGAGAGCAGTTCTTC
>TRBD2|TRBV7-9|TRBJ2-5|-
CASSLGAGGSGHETQYF
TGTGCCAGCAGCTTAGGGGCTGGCGGGAGCGGCCACGAGACCCAGTACTTC
>-|TRBV20-1|TRBJ2-5|-
CSARVDYSQETQYF
TGCAGTGCTAGAGTAGACTATTCCCAAGAGACCCAGTACTTC
>TRBD1|TRBV15|TRBJ1-1|once
CATGTGGARNTEAFF
TGTGCCACCGGGACAGGGGGCGCGCGGAACACTGAAGCTTTCTTT
>TRBD2|TRBV5-1|TRBJ2-1|-
CASSILAGESNEQFF
TGCGCCAGCAGCATTTTAGCGGGAGAAAGCAATGAGCAGTTCTTC
>TRBD2|TRBV5-1|TRBJ2-7|-
CASSLLAGSEEQYF
TGCGCCAGCAGCTTATTAGCGGGTTCAGAAGAGCAGTACTTC
>-|TRBV6-6|TRBJ1-1|-
CASSRTAALNTEAFF
TGTGCCAGCAGCCGGACAGCCGCATTGAACACTGAAGCTTTCTTT
>TRBD2|TRBV7-9|TRBJ2-1|-
CASSPLSGGGYEQFF
TGTGCCAGCAGCCCCCTCAGCGGGGGGGGTTATGAGCAGTTCTTC